This TCR beta chain was captured in a study of T cells and copy number aberrations in small-cell lung cancer (TCRdb year 2021). At the level of the whole study: Whole-exome sequencing of the same tumor regions was paired with TCR repertoire sequencing so that T cell metrics could be related to mutations and copy number aberrations. Tumor TCR data existed for over 16 patients, and 14 to 15 patients had TCR data from both tumor tissue and normal tissue. Study-wide findings and limitations: The study was limited by a small sample size because surgical resection is uncommon in small-cell lung cancer, and the findings require validation. Compared with adjacent lung tissue, tumors showed lower T-cell density, richness and clonality, although the density difference was not significant. All specimens were formalin-fixed paraffin-embedded tissue, which is known to introduce sequencing artifacts.

TCR-beta CDR3 regions were amplified from genomic DNA with the immunoSEQ hsTCRB Kit using multiplexed V- and J-gene primers. Unique DNA barcodes were added in a second PCR, and the samples were pooled together with one negative control and one positive control. Pooled TCR-beta libraries were sequenced on an Illumina MiSeq with a 150-cycle paired-end protocol. Processing in the source paper ran as follows. Adaptive Biotechnologies processed the raw sequencing data and produced a report containing normalized, annotated TCR-beta repertoires. To compute T-cell density, TCR-beta templates were normalized to usable DNA, with usable DNA estimated through amplification of housekeeping genes. Richness was defined as the count of unique rearrangements, and clonality was defined as 1 minus Pielou's evenness. TCRdb stores this immuneACCESS table with in-frame sequences only. Part of the clones is absent; in the studies checked, under half of the shortfall reflects unresolved V genes, and no reason is known for the rest. That table gives V, J and clone size, and the DNA gave D and trimming. The sample yields roughly 6,300 clones; around 77% were counted once. Clones ranked in the top ten supply roughly 9% of the sample.

On this clone itself: It has no known antigen specificity. No base quality values were provided; no much bigger clone lies one nucleotide off.

V was cut back by 1 base and J by 6 bases, leaving a gap of 7 bases between them. The CDR3, cysteine through phenylalanine, is 12 amino acids long. The only DNA kept is the CDR3, 36 bases in frame from the first base. The germline V gene sets CDR1 to WSHSY and CDR2 to SAAADI. The donors were limited-stage small-cell lung cancer patients whose surgical resection took place in Hangzhou, China, between the late 2000s and the early 2020s. All donors were treated with upfront surgery without preoperative chemotherapy or radiotherapy, and immunotherapy was not given to any donor before or after surgery. All 20 or so patients in the sequenced cohort were smokers or heavy second-hand smokers. Adjacent normal lung was collected at least 2 cm from the tumor margin and was confirmed morphologically free of malignant cells by two pathologists. The study used multi-region TCR-beta sequencing of resected limited-stage small-cell lung cancers together with tumor-adjacent lung tissue to characterize T cell repertoire heterogeneity. The AllPrep DNA/RNA FFPE Kit (Qiagen) was used to extract genomic DNA from FFPE tissue.

The chain links TRBV10-2 with TRBJ2-7; too little of a D gene remains to name it. The receptor was isolated from a woman between 65 and 79 years old with small cell lung cancer. Some clones in this sample may be carry-over from other donors' samples. Sequencing was done on a sample of normal tissue next to the tumor. The bases are TGCGCCAGCAGTGAGTTAGCACCCGAGCAGTACTTC. It translates as CASSELAPEQYF.